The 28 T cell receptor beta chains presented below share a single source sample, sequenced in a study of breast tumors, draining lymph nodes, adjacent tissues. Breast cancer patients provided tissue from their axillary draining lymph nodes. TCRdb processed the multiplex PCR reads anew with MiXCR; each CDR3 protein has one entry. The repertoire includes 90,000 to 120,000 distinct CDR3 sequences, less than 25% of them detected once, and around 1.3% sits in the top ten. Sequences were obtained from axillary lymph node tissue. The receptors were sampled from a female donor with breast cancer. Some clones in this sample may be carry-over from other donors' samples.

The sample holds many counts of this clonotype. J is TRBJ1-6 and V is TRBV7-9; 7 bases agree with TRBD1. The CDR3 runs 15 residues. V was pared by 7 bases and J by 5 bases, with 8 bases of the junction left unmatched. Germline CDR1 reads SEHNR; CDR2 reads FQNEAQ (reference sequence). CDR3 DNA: TGTGCCAGCACCTTTACCGGGACAGATAATTCACCCCTCCACTTT. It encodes CASTFTGTDNSPLHF.

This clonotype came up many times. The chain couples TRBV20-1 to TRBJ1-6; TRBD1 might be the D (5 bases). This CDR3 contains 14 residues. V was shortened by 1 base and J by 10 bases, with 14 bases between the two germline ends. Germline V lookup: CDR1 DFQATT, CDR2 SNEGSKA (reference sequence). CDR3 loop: CSARGGREGSPLHF. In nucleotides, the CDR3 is TGCAGTGCTAGAGGGGGCAGGGAAGGATCACCCCTCCACTTT.

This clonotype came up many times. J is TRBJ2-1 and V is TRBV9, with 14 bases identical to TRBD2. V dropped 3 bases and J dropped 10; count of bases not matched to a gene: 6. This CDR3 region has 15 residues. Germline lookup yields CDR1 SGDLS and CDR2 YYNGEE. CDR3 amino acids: CASSASGTSGGEQFF. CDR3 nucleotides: TGTGCCAGCAGCGCTTCCGGGACTAGCGGGGGCGAGCAGTTCTTC.

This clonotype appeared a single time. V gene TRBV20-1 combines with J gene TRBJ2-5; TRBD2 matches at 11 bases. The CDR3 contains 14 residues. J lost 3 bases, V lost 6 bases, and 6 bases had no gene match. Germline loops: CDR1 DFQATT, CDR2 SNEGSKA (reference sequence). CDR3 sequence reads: CSAPPLAGEETQYF. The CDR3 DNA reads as TGCAGTGCCCCACCACTAGCGGGAGAAGAGACCCAGTACTTC.

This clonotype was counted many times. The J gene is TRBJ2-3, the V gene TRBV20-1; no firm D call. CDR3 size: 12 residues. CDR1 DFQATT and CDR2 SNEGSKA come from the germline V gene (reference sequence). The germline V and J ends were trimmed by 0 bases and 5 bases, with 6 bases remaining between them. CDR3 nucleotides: TGCAGTGCTAGAGACGACCAAGATACGCAGTATTTT. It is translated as CSARDDQDTQYF.

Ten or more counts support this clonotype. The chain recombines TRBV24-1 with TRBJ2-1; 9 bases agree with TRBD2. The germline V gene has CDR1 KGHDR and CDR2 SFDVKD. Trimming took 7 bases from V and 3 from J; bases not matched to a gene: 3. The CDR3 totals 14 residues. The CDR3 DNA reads TGTGCCACCAGCCCTAGCGGGGACTACAATGAGCAGTTCTTC. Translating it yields CATSPSGDYNEQFF.

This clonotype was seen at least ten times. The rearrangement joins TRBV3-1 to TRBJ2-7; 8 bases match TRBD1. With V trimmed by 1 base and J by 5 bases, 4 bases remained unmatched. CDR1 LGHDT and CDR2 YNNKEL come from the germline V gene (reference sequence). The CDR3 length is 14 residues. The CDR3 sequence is CASSQGTGRNEQYF. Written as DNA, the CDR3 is TGTGCCAGCAGCCAAGGGACAGGGAGGAACGAGCAGTACTTC.

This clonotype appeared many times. CDR3 loop: CAGRTDVYEQYF. The CDR3 DNA sequence: TGTGCCGGGCGGACCGATGTCTACGAGCAGTACTTC. The chain is built from TRBV30 and TRBJ2-7; D gene unclear. Trimming cost V 8 bases and J 3 bases, with 14 bases left between them. CDR1 and CDR2 (germline): GTSNPN, SVGIG (reference sequence). The CDR3 covers 12 residues.

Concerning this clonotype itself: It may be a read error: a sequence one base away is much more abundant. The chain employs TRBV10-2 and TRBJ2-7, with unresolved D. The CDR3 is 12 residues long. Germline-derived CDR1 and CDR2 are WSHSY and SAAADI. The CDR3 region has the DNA TGCGCCAGCAGAAGCAGCTCCTACGGGCAGTACTTC. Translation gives CASRSSSYGQYF.

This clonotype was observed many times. DNA of the CDR3: TGTGCCAGCAGTTCCAGGGGTACCGGGGAGCTGTTTTTT. It encodes CASSSRGTGELFF. V usage is TRBV12-3 or TRBV12-4 and J usage is TRBJ2-2, with D perhaps matching TRBD1 (6 bases). Trimming removed 4 bases at V and 5 bases at J, with 8 bases between. This CDR3 is built from 13 residues.

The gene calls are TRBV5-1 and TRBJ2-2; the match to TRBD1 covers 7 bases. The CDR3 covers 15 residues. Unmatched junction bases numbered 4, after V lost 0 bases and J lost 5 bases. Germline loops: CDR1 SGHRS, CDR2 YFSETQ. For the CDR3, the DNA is TGCGCCAGCAGCTTGGAGGGGGCGGAGACCGGGGAGCTGTTTTTT. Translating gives CASSLEGAETGELFF.

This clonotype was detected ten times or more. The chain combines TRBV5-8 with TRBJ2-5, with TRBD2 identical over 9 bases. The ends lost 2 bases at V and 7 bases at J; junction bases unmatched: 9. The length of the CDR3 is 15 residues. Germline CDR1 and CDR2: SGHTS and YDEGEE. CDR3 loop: CASSLRLAERGTQYF. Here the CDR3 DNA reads TGTGCCAGCAGCTTAAGACTAGCGGAGAGGGGGACCCAGTACTTC.

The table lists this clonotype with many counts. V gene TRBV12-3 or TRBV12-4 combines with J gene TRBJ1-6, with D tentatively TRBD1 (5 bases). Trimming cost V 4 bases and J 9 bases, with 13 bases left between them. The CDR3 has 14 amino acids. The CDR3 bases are TGTGCCAGCAGTTATGGGGGGGAGAGTTCACCCCTCCACTTT. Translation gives CASSYGGESSPLHF.

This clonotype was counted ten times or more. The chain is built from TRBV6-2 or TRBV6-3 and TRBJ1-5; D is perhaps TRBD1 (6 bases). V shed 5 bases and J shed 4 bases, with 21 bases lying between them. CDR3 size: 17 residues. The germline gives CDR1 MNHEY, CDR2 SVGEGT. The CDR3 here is CASSPTRGGQGNQPQHF. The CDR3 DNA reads TGTGCCAGCAGTCCTACTCGGGGAGGGCAGGGGAATCAGCCCCAGCATTTT.

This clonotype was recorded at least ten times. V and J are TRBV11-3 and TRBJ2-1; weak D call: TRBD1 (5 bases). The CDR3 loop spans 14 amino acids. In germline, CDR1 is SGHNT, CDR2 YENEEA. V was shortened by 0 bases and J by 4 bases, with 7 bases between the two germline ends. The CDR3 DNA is TGTGCCAGCAGCTTAGATGCAGGGTACAATGAGCAGTTCTTC. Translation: CASSLDAGYNEQFF. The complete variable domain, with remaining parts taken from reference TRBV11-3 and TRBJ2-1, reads EAGVVQSPRYKIIEKKQPVAFWCNPISGHNTLYWYLQNLGQGPELLIRYENEEAVDDSQLPKDRFSAERLKGVDSTLKIQPAELGDSAVYLCASSLDAGYNEQFFGPGTRLTVL.

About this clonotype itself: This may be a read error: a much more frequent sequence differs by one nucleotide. The CDR3: CSADGGKGYGQYF. In DNA form, the CDR3 reads TGCAGTGCTGATGGTGGTAAAGGATACGGGCAGTACTTC. The V call is TRBV20-1, the J call TRBJ2-7; no firm D call. The CDR3 contains 13 residues. Germline lookup yields CDR1 DFQATT and CDR2 SNEGSKA (reference sequence).

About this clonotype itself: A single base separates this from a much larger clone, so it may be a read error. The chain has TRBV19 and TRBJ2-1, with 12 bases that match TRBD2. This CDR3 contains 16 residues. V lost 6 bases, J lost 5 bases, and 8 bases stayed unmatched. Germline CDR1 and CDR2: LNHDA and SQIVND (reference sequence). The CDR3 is CASRPGLAGMHNEQFF. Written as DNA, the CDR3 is TGTGCCAGTAGGCCAGGACTAGCGGGAATGCACAATGAGCAGTTCTTC. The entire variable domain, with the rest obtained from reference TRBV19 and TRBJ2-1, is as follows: DGGITQSPKYLFRKEGQNVTLSCEQNLNHDAMYWYRQDPGQGLRLIYYSQIVNDFQKGDIAEGYSVSREKKESFPLTVTSAQKNPTAFYLCASRPGLAGMHNEQFFGPGTRLTVL.

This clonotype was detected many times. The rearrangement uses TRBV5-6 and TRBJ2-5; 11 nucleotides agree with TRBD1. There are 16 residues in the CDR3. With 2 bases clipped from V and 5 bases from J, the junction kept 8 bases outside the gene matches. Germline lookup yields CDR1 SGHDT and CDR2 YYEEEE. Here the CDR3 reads CASSFFGQGAWETQYF. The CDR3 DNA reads TGTGCCAGCAGCTTCTTCGGACAGGGGGCGTGGGAGACCCAGTACTTC.

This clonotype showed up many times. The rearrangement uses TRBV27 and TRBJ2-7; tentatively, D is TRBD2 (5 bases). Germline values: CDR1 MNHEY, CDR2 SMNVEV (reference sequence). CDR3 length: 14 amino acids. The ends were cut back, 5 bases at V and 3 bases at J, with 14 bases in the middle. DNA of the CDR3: TGTGCCAGCAGTCCCTCCGGGAACCACTACGAGCAGTACTTC. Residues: CASSPSGNHYEQYF.

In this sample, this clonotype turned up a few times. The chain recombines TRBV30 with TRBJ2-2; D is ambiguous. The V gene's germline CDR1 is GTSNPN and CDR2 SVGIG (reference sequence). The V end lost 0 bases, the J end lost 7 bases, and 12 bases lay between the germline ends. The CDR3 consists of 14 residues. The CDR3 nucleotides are TGTGCCTGGAGTGTACTAATTTCGGGCGGGGAGCTGTTTTTT. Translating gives CAWSVLISGGELFF.

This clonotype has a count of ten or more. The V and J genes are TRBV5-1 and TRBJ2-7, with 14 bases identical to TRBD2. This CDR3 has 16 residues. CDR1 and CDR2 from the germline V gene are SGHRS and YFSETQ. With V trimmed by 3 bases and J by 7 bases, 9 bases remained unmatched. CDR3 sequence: CASSWGLAGVSGEQYF. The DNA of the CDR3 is TGCGCCAGCAGCTGGGGACTAGCGGGAGTCTCAGGAGAGCAGTACTTC.

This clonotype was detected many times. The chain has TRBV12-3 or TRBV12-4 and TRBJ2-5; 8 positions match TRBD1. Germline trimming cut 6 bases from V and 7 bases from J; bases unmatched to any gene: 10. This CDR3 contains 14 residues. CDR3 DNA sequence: TGTGCCAGCAGAACGACAGGGGTAGAGACGACCCAGTACTTC. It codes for CASRTTGVETTQYF.

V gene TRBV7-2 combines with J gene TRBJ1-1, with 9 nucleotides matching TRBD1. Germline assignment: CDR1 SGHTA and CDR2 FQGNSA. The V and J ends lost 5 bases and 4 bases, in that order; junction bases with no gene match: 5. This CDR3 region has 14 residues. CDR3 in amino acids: CASSRTGVGTEAFF. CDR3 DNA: TGTGCCAGCAGCCGGACAGGGGTGGGCACTGAAGCTTTCTTT.

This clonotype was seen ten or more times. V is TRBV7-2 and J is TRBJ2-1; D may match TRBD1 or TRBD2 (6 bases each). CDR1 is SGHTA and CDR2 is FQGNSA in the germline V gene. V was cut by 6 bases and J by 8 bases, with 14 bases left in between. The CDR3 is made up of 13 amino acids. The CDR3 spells CASREEGDYEQFF. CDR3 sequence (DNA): TGTGCCAGCAGGGAAGAGGGGGACTATGAGCAGTTCTTC.

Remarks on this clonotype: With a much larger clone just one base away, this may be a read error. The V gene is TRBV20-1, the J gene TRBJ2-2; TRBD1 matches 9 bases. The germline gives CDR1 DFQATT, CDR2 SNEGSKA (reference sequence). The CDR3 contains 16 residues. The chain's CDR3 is CSARAMTGGHTGELIF. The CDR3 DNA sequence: TGCAGTGCTAGAGCCATGACAGGGGGACACACCGGGGAGCTGATTTTT.

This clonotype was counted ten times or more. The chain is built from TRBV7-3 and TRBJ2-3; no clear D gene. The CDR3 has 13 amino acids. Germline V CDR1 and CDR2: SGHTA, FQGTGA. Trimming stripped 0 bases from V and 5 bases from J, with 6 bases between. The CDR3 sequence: CASSLTWGDTQYF. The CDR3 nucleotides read TGTGCCAGCAGCTTAACCTGGGGAGATACGCAGTATTTT.

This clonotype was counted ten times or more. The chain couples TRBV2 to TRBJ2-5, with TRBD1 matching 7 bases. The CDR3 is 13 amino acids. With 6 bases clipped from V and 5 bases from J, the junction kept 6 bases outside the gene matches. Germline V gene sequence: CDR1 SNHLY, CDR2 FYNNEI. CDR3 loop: CASSGGRGETQYF. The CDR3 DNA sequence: TGTGCCAGCAGCGGAGGCAGGGGGGAGACCCAGTACTTC. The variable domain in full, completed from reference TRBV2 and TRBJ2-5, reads EPEVTQTPSHQVTQMGQEVILRCVPISNHLYFYWYRQILGQKVEFLVSFYNNEISEKSEIFDDQFSVERPDGSNFTLKIRSTKLEDSAMYFCASSGGRGETQYFGPGTRLLVL.

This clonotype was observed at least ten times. CDR3 coding DNA: TGTGCCAGCAGTAACAGCGGGGGTGCCTACGAGCAGTACTTC. It is translated as CASSNSGGAYEQYF. The chain employs TRBV28 and TRBJ2-7; 8 positions agree with TRBD2. Looked up from germline, CDR1 is MDHEN and CDR2 is SYDVKM. This CDR3 comprises 14 residues. V shed 5 bases and J 2 bases; nucleotides not matched to a gene: 5.